This TCR beta chain was recorded in a study of cytomegalovirus exposure and HLA in healthy donors. Study-wide findings and caveats: Some V segments could not be told apart, so they were left out, TRBV6-2 and TRBV6-3 among them.

The PCR ran on 60 Vbeta and 13 Jbeta primers. Profiling relied on immunoSEQ multiplex PCR, and the TCRdb table lists in-frame clones only, not all of them. The sample includes about 110,000 clones, around 80% of them seen just once. As for this clone: The antigen remains unidentified.

J lost 6 bases, V lost 0 bases, and 11 bases had no gene match. The CDR3 runs 17 residues. CDR1 is MGHRA, CDR2 YSYEKL, per germline. The TCR originated in a man aged 55 to 70 in good health and CMV-seronegative. The gene calls are TRBV4-1 and TRBJ2-3; 8 bases align to TRBD1. The sequencing input was PBMCs. This CDR3 is CASSQDYGQGAGDTQYF. In DNA form, the CDR3 reads TGCGCCAGCAGCCAAGATTATGGCCAGGGGGCAGGCGATACGCAGTATTTT.